This T cell receptor (beta chain) was captured by sequencing in a study of cytomegalovirus exposure and HLA in healthy donors. The primer mix had 60 Vbeta and 13 Jbeta primers. Sequencing was performed with immunoSEQ multiplex PCR; in TCRdb, only in-frame clones are kept and a portion is missing. The table has roughly 130,000 clones, roughly 80% seen once; the top ten hold approximately 2.1%. This clone was recorded only once. CDR1 and CDR2 from the germline V gene are GTSNPN and SVGIG (reference sequence). The CDR3 runs 16 residues. The V end was cut by 4 bases, the J end by 2 bases, with 18 bases between.

The specimen was PBMCs. This TCR was recovered from a man aged 30 to 45 in good health and CMV-seronegative. The V call is TRBV30, the J call TRBJ1-3; D may be TRBD1 (5 bases). The DNA of the CDR3 is TGTGCCTGGAACCCTCCCCCAGGGCGACCTGGAAACACCATATATTTT. This gives the protein CAWNPPPGRPGNTIYF.